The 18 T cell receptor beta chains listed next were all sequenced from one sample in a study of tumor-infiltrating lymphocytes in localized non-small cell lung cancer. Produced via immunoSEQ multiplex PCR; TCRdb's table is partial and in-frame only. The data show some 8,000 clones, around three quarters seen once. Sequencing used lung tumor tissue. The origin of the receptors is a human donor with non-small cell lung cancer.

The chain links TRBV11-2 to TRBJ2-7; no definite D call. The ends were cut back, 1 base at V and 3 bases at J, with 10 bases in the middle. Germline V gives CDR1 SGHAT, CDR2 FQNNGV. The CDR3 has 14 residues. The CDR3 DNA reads TGTGCCAGCAGCTTAGCCTTCCAAAGCTACGAGCAGTACTTC. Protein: CASSLAFQSYEQYF.

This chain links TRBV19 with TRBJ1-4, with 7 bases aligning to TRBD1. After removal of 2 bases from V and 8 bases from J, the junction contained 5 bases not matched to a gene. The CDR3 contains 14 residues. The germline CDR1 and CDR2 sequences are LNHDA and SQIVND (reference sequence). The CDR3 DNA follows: TGTGCCAGTAGTATATACAGGGGAGAGGAAAAACTGTTTTTT. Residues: CASSIYRGEEKLFF.

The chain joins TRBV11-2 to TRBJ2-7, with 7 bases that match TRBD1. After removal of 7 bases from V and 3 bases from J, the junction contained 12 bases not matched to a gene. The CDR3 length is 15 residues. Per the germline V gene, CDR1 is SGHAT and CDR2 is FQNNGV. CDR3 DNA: TGTGCCAGCACCACAGACAGGGCCCTCAACTACGAGCAGTACTTC. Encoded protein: CASTTDRALNYEQYF. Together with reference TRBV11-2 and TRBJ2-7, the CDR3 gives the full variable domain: EAGVAQSPRYKIIEKRQSVAFWCNPISGHATLYWYQQILGQGPKLLIQFQNNGVVDDSQLPKDRFSAERLKGVDSTLKIQPAKLEDSAVYLCASTTDRALNYEQYFGPGTRLTVT.

CDR3 coding DNA: TGCAGTGCTAGAGGGGGGGACGAGCAGTACTTC. Its protein is CSARGGDEQYF. This chain links TRBV20-1 with TRBJ2-7, with D possibly matching TRBD2 (6 bases). V lost 1 base and J lost 5, with 6 bases in between. The germline V gene encodes CDR1 DFQATT and CDR2 SNEGSKA (reference sequence). This CDR3 has 11 amino acids.

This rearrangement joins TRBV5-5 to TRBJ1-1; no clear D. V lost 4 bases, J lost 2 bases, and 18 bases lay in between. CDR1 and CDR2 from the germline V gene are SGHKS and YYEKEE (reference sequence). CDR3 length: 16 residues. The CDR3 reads CASSTRPKAENTEAFF. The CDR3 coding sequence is TGTGCCAGCAGCACCCGGCCCAAGGCGGAAAACACTGAAGCTTTCTTT. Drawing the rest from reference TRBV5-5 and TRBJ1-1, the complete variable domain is DAGVTQSPTHLIKTRGQQVTLRCSPISGHKSVSWYQQVLGQGPQFIFQYYEKEERGRGNFPDRFSARQFPNYSSELNVNALLLGDSALYLCASSTRPKAENTEAFFGQGTRLTVV.

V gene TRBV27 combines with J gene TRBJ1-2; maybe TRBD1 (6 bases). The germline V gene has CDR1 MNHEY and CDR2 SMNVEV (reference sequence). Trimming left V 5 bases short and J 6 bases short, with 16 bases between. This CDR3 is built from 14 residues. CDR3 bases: TGTGCCAGCAGTATCACTGCCGGGACACATGGCTACACCTTC. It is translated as CASSITAGTHGYTF.

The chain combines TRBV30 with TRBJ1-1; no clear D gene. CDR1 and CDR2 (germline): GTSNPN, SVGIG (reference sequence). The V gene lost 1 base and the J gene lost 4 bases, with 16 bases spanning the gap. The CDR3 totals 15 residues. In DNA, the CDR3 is TGTGCCTGGAGTGAGGGTACACAGCCTTTCACTGAAGCTTTCTTT. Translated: CAWSEGTQPFTEAFF. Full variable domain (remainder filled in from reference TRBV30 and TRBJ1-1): SQTIHQWPATLVQPVGSPLSLECTVEGTSNPNLYWYRQAAGRGLQLLFYSVGIGQISSEVPQNLSASRPQDRQFILSSKKLLLSDSGFYLCAWSEGTQPFTEAFFGQGTRLTVV.

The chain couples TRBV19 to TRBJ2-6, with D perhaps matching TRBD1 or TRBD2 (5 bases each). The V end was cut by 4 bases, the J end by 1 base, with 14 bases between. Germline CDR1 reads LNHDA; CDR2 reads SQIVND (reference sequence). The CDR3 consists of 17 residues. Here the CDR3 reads CASSRGPSGSGANVLTF. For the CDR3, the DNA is TGTGCCAGTAGTAGGGGACCATCTGGGTCTGGGGCCAACGTCCTGACTTTC.

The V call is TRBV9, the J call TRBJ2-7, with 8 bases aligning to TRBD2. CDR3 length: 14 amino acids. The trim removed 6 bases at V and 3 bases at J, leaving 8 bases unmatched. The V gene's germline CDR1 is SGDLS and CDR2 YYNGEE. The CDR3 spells CASNGGDAGYEQYF. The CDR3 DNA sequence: TGTGCCAGCAACGGGGGGGACGCAGGCTACGAGCAGTACTTC.

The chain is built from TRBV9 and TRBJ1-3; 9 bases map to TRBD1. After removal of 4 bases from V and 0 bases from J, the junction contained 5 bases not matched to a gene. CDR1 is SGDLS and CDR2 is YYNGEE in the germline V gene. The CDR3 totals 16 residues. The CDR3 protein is CASSLSGQGSGNTIYF. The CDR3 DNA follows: TGTGCCAGCAGCCTTTCGGGACAGGGCTCTGGAAACACCATATATTTT.

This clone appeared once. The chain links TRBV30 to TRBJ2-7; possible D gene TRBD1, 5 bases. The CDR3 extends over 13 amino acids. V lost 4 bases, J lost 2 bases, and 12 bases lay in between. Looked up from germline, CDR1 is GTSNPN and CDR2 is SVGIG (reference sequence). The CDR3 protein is CAWKRKQAYEQYF. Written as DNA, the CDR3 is TGTGCCTGGAAGCGAAAACAGGCCTACGAGCAGTACTTC.

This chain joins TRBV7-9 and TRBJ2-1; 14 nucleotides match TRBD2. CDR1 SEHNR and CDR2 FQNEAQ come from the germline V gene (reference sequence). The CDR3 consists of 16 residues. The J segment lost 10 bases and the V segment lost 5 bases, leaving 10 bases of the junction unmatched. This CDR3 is CASSAGIGTSGSEQFF. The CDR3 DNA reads TGTGCCAGCAGCGCGGGGATAGGGACTAGCGGGAGCGAGCAGTTCTTC.

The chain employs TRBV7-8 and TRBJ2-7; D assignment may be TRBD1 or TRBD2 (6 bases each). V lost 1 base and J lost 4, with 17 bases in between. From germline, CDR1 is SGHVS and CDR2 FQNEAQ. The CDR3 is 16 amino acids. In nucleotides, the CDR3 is TGTGCCAGCAGCTTAGTCGGGGCGGGACAACCGTACGAGCAGTACTTC. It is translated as CASSLVGAGQPYEQYF.

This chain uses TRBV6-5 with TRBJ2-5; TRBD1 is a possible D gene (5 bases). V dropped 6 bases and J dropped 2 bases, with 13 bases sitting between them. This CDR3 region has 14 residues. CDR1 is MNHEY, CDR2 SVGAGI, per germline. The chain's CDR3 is CASRSRAVQETQYF. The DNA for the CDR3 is TGTGCCAGCAGGAGCAGGGCGGTGCAAGAGACCCAGTACTTC.

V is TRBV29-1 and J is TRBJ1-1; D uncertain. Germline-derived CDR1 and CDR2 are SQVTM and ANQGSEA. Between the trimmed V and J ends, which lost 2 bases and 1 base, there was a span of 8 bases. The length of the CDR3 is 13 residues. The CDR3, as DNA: TGCAGCGTTGAAATGTGGGAGAACACTGAAGCTTTCTTT. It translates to CSVEMWENTEAFF.

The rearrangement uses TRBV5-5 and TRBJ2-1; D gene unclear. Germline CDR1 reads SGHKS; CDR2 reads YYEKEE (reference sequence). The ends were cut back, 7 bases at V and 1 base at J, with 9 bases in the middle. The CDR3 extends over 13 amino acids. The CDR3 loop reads CASARASYNEQFF. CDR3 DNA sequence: TGTGCCAGCGCCCGGGCTTCCTACAATGAGCAGTTCTTC. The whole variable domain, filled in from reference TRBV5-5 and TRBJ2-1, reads DAGVTQSPTHLIKTRGQQVTLRCSPISGHKSVSWYQQVLGQGPQFIFQYYEKEERGRGNFPDRFSARQFPNYSSELNVNALLLGDSALYLCASARASYNEQFFGPGTRLTVL.

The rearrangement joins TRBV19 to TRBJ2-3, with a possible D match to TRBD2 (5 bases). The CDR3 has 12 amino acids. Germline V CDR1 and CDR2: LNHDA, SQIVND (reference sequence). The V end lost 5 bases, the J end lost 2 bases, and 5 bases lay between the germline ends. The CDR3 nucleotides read TGTGCCAGTAGTCTAGCCACAGATACGCAGTATTTT. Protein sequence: CASSLATDTQYF.

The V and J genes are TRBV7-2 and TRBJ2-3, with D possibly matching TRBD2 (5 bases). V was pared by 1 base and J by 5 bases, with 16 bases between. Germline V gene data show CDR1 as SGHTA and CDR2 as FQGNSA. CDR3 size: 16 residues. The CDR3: CASSLVGSSRGDTQYF. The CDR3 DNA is TGTGCCAGCAGCTTAGTAGGGTCTAGCCGGGGAGATACGCAGTATTTT.